A single T cell receptor (beta chain) is shown here with its context. Each sample used at least 6.5 million PBMCs. The data stem from a study of blood T cells in healthy people across ages. Study-wide context: In model experiments, template switching was able to capture about one barcoded beta molecule for every two T cells that were present.

For the second PCR, which ran for about 7 to 11 cycles, a sample-barcoded 5' primer and a J-beta primer mix were used. CDR3-containing paired-end reads numbering at least 2.5 million came from each sample. MiXCR, run by TCRdb on the 5' RACE reads, gives a single entry per CDR3 protein. The top ten hold 13% of the sample, which has about 650,000 distinct CDR3 sequences, under 65% seen once. V lost 7 bases to trimming and J lost 8 bases; unmatched junction nucleotides: 7. Germline lookup yields CDR1 SNHLY and CDR2 FYNNEI. This CDR3 region has 13 residues. Sequenced input: blood. This rearrangement joins TRBV2 to TRBJ2-1, with 8 bases fitting TRBD2. This receptor was taken from a woman older than 75 in good health. CDR3 protein: CASIREGRDEQFF. In nucleotides, the CDR3 is TGTGCCAGCATCCGGGAGGGGCGAGATGAGCAGTTCTTC. Drawing the rest from reference TRBV2 and TRBJ2-1, the complete variable domain is EPEVTQTPSHQVTQMGQEVILRCVPISNHLYFYWYRQILGQKVEFLVSFYNNEISEKSEIFDDQFSVERPDGSNFTLKIRSTKLEDSAMYFCASIREGRDEQFFGPGTRLTVL.